The 18 T cell receptor beta chains presented below share a single source sample, sequenced in a study of neurological immune-mediated disorders. One entry per CDR3 protein results from TCRdb running MiXCR on the 5' RACE reads. The top ten hold roughly 3.4% of the sample, which has roughly 62,000 distinct CDR3 sequences, around 5% seen once. Sequences were obtained from PBMCs. The source of these receptors is a woman in her forties or fifties with multiple sclerosis.

As DNA, the CDR3 is TGCAGTGCCATTGACGAAAACTATGGCTACACCTTC. It translates to CSAIDENYGYTF. V is TRBV20-1 and J is TRBJ1-2; D is undetermined. Germline V gene lookup returns CDR1 DFQATT and CDR2 SNEGSKA (reference sequence). This CDR3 contains 12 residues. With 6 bases removed from V and 2 bases from J, the gap between germline ends came to 10 bases.

The J gene is TRBJ1-2, the V gene TRBV19, with D possibly matching TRBD1 (5 bases). CDR3 length: 12 amino acids. Deletions cut 3 bases from V and 8 bases from J, with 10 bases between. Germline CDR1 and CDR2: LNHDA and SQIVND (reference sequence). The CDR3 is CASSMWRDGYTF. DNA for the CDR3: TGTGCCAGTAGTATGTGGAGGGACGGCTACACCTTC.

This clonotype showed up many times. The chain employs TRBV9 and TRBJ1-1; D is possibly TRBD1 (6 bases). V lost 3 bases and J lost 1, with 13 bases in between. CDR1 is SGDLS and CDR2 is YYNGEE in the germline V gene. The CDR3 has 15 residues. CDR3 nucleotide sequence: TGTGCCAGCAGCGCCTACAGGGAAACGAACACTGAAGCTTTCTTT. This sequence encodes CASSAYRETNTEAFF.

At least ten counts were recorded for this clonotype. The chain joins TRBV20-1 to TRBJ1-1, with 7 bases lining up with TRBD1. Germline CDR1 DFQATT, CDR2 SNEGSKA (reference sequence). With 5 bases clipped from V and 5 bases from J, the junction kept 5 bases outside the gene matches. CDR3 size: 12 residues. CDR3 residues: CSASGGMTEAFF. CDR3 bases: TGCAGTGCTTCAGGGGGGATGACTGAAGCTTTCTTT.

This clonotype was observed a handful of times. The chain has TRBV24-1 and TRBJ2-3, with D possibly matching TRBD2 (5 bases). From germline, CDR1 is KGHDR and CDR2 SFDVKD. The CDR3 length is 15 residues. Deletions cut 3 bases from V and 3 bases from J, with 12 bases between. In DNA, the CDR3 is TGTGCCACCAGTGATCGCAGTCGGGGAACAGATACGCAGTATTTT. Translating gives CATSDRSRGTDTQYF.

This clonotype was seen many times. The J gene is TRBJ2-1, the V gene TRBV20-1; possible D gene TRBD2, 6 bases. The CDR3 extends over 15 amino acids. Trimming pared 4 bases from V and 0 bases from J, leaving 13 bases between. Germline values: CDR1 DFQATT, CDR2 SNEGSKA (reference sequence). The CDR3 is CSATGLTNSYNEQFF. In nucleotides, the CDR3 is TGCAGTGCTACGGGACTGACGAACTCCTACAATGAGCAGTTCTTC.

This clonotype was picked up many times. The chain couples TRBV28 to TRBJ2-7, with a weak D call TRBD1 (5 bases). Germline V gene data show CDR1 as MDHEN and CDR2 as SYDVKM. With 6 bases removed from V and 7 bases from J, the gap between germline ends came to 13 bases. The CDR3 sequence is 12 residues long. The CDR3 here is CASRAGQGEQYF. DNA of the CDR3: TGTGCCAGCAGGGCAGGGCAAGGGGAGCAGTACTTC.

As to this clonotype: This may be a read error: a much more frequent sequence differs by one nucleotide. The rearrangement joins TRBV7-2 to TRBJ1-5; D not certain. CDR3 length: 15 residues. From germline, CDR1 is SGHTA and CDR2 FQGNSA. CDR3 sequence (DNA): TGTGCCAGCAGCTCTTCACTAGGTAGCAATCGGCCCCAGCATTTT. It codes for CASSSSLGSNRPQHF.

There are many counts of this clonotype. This rearrangement joins TRBV4-1 to TRBJ2-1; TRBD1 aligns across 7 bases. The V gene's germline CDR1 is MGHRA and CDR2 YSYEKL. The CDR3 contains 15 residues. J lost 7 bases, V lost 2 bases, and 8 bases had no gene match. CDR3 DNA: TGCGCCAGCAGCCAACTAGGGGGCACCTGGAATGAGCAGTTCTTC. Translated: CASSQLGGTWNEQFF.

This clonotype was counted many times. The J gene is TRBJ1-6, the V gene TRBV5-1; D remains ambiguous. The CDR3 is made up of 15 amino acids. Trimming took off 0 bases at V and 5 bases at J, with 9 bases between the two ends. In germline, CDR1 is SGHRS, CDR2 YFSETQ. CDR3 in amino acids: CASSLVQTDNSPLHF. The CDR3 DNA reads as TGCGCCAGCAGCTTGGTACAGACCGATAATTCACCCCTCCACTTT. The full variable domain, with the rest looked up from reference TRBV5-1 and TRBJ1-6, is KAGVTQTPRYLIKTRGQQVTLSCSPISGHRSVSWYQQTPGQGLQFLFEYFSETQRNKGNFPGRFSGRQFSNSRSEMNVSTLELGDSALYLCASSLVQTDNSPLHFGNGTRLTVT.

This clonotype occurred many times. This chain connects TRBV20-1 to TRBJ2-5, with 7 bases lining up with TRBD2. The CDR3 spans 14 residues. The V segment lost 5 bases and the J segment 2 bases; nucleotides outside the gene matches: 8. Germline CDR1 is DFQATT and CDR2 is SNEGSKA (reference sequence). DNA for the CDR3: TGCAGTGCTCCCCCCCCCGGGGGGCAAGAGACCCAGTACTTC. Its translation is CSAPPPGGQETQYF.

This clonotype has a count of ten or more. This sequence joins TRBV4-3 and TRBJ1-2, with unresolved D. The ends were cut back, 0 bases at V and 5 bases at J, with 13 bases in the middle. Germline assignment: CDR1 LGHNA and CDR2 YSLEER. This CDR3 has 15 residues. Here the CDR3 DNA reads TGCGCCAGCAGCCAAGATCTAGACAACAGTTATGGCTACACCTTC. Encoded protein: CASSQDLDNSYGYTF.

This clonotype was seen ten or more times. The V call is TRBV5-1, the J call TRBJ1-2, with D perhaps matching TRBD1 (5 bases). CDR1 is SGHRS, CDR2 YFSETQ, per germline. This CDR3 region has 15 residues. Trimming removed 0 bases from V and 5 bases from J, with 14 bases in between. As DNA, the CDR3 is TGCGCCAGCAGCTTGGGTCGGGGGTACGATTATGGCTACACCTTC. It translates to CASSLGRGYDYGYTF.

This clonotype was detected many times. This sequence joins TRBV5-4 and TRBJ2-7; 14 bases line up with TRBD2. Trimming removed 4 bases from V and 6 bases from J; junction bases left unmatched: 6. Germline-derived CDR1 and CDR2 are SGHNT and YYREEE (reference sequence). The CDR3 runs to 15 residues. The CDR3 DNA reads as TGTGCCAGCAGCGTTCGACTAGCGGGGGGGACCGAGCAGTACTTC. The encoded protein is CASSVRLAGGTEQYF.

This clonotype was counted many times. The rearrangement links TRBV5-1 to TRBJ1-4; a possible D gene is TRBD1 (6 bases). V lost 4 bases to trimming and J lost 5 bases, with 15 bases between them. Germline V gives CDR1 SGHRS, CDR2 YFSETQ. The CDR3 loop spans 15 amino acids. CDR3 region: CASSPTGQGNEKLFF. Here the CDR3 DNA reads TGCGCCAGCAGCCCCACAGGGCAAGGCAATGAAAAACTGTTTTTT.

This clonotype has a count of ten or more. This sequence joins TRBV18 and TRBJ2-5; D is unresolved. The CDR3 sequence is 13 residues long. The germline CDR1 and CDR2 sequences are KGHSH and LQKENI. With 2 bases removed from V and 5 bases from J, the gap between germline ends came to 9 bases. The CDR3 reads CASSPYADETQYF. The CDR3 nucleotides are TGTGCCAGCTCACCATACGCGGACGAGACCCAGTACTTC.

This clonotype was detected a few times. The chain carries TRBV12-3 or TRBV12-4 and TRBJ2-5; maybe TRBD1 (5 bases). V was pared by 5 bases and J by 2 bases, with 15 bases between. The CDR3 extends over 15 amino acids. CDR3 sequence (DNA): TGTGCCAGCAGTCTCCCTACAGGAGAGCAAGAGACCCAGTACTTC. Protein: CASSLPTGEQETQYF.

The chain uses TRBV12-3 or TRBV12-4 and TRBJ1-3; D might be TRBD1 (5 bases). The CDR3 consists of 14 residues. The DNA of the CDR3 is TGTGCTAGTTCGCCCGGGGACCGAGGAAACACCATATATTTT. This codes for CASSPGDRGNTIYF.